This T cell receptor beta chain was identified in a study of neurological immune-mediated disorders. Notes on the study in general: None of the CDR3 amino acid sequences of expanded clones were shared across subjects, and this suggested private repertoires in all groups. The greatest TCR clonal expansion occurred in HTLV-1-associated myelopathy and the least in multiple sclerosis, which fell below healthy controls.

5'RACE with 10-nucleotide random UMIs generated the cDNA. TCRdb fed the 5' RACE reads into MiXCR, producing one record per CDR3 protein. This table holds roughly 50,000 distinct CDR3 sequences, approximately 11% found once. The CDR3 runs to 15 residues. Germline loops: CDR1 DFQATT, CDR2 SNEGSKA (reference sequence). The ends lost 5 bases at V and 2 bases at J; junction bases unmatched: 5. 2 million unsorted PBMCs were stored in RNAlater at -80 °C before RNA extraction. This clonotype was counted many times. The antigen is undetermined. Sequenced input: PBMCs. The chain joins TRBV20-1 to TRBJ2-3, with 12 nucleotides matching TRBD2. This receptor was obtained from a woman aged 60 to 75 with HTLV-1-associated myelopathy (HAM/TSP). The CDR3 loop reads CSARGLAGSTDTQYF. The CDR3 DNA is TGCAGTGCTCGCGGACTAGCGGGATCCACAGATACGCAGTATTTT.